The present entry profiles one TCR beta chain with its context. What it recognizes is unknown. The CDR3 contains 17 residues. Trimming at V came to 4 bases and at J to 8 bases, leaving 15 bases not matched to a gene. Germline lookup yields CDR1 SEHNR and CDR2 FQNEAQ (reference sequence). The RNA input was about 0.5 to 1 ug, and it was reverse transcribed with random hexamers. The TCR beta CDR3 was amplified by immunoSEQ multiplex PCR across 54 Vbeta, 13 Jbeta. TCRdb re-derived calls from the immunoSEQ multiplex PCR reads in MiXCR, one entry per CDR3 protein. Here the sample spans about 80,000 distinct CDR3 sequences, approximately 94% being singletons. The sequenced target, TCR beta, came from blood CD8+ and CD4+ T cells. FACS enriched CD8+ TEMRA cells, while bulk CD8+ and CD4+ were negatively isolated. The data stem from a study of CD8 T cells in Susac syndrome. Study findings and constraints: The study recognized that its TCR sequencing and HLA analysis covered a relatively small number of individuals.

The rearrangement uses TRBV7-9 and TRBJ2-1; 9 nucleotides agree with TRBD1. The sample consisted of CD8+ T cells from PBMCs. This receptor was taken from a human donor in good health. The chain's CDR3 is CASSSPRDRDFVDEQFF. As DNA, the CDR3 is TGTGCCAGCAGCTCCCCACGGGACAGGGATTTTGTAGATGAGCAGTTCTTC.